Following are 21 T cell receptor beta chains from one sample sequenced in a study of shared clonotypes between healthy human individuals. Using immunoSEQ multiplex PCR, the repertoire was profiled, and TCRdb retains in-frame clones only, with some absent. The sample shows 1.5 million to 1.9 million clones, 95% to 99% of them seen only once. The sample was naive CD4+ T cells sorted from blood. Subset of the sample: CD45RA+ positively selected. The receptors stem from a man younger than 40 in good health.

Notes on this clone: Other DNA sequences in the sample encode the same CDR3. J is TRBJ2-3 and V is TRBV5-1; D is unclear. The CDR3 runs 13 residues. V gave up 0 bases and J gave up 4 bases, with 6 bases separating them. Germline V CDR1 and CDR2: SGHRS, YFSETQ. The CDR3 DNA reads TGCGCCAGCAGCTTGGCCCTCGCAGATACGCAGTATTTT. This encodes CASSLALADTQYF.

The chain uses TRBV9 and TRBJ1-1; 8 bases line up with TRBD1. Germline CDR1 and CDR2: SGDLS and YYNGEE. Unmatched junction bases numbered 9, after V lost 4 bases and J lost 1 base. The length of the CDR3 is 16 residues. CDR3 protein: CASSNPGTGANTEAFF. Written as DNA, the CDR3 is TGTGCCAGCAGCAACCCCGGGACAGGAGCGAACACTGAAGCTTTCTTT.

The chain combines TRBV7-2 with TRBJ2-7; possibly TRBD2 for D (6 bases). In germline, CDR1 is SGHTA, CDR2 FQGNSA. V was trimmed by 3 bases and J by 1 base, leaving 16 bases between them. The CDR3 contains 16 residues. Here the CDR3 reads CASSFHGTLSSYEQYF. The DNA for the CDR3 is TGTGCCAGCAGCTTCCACGGGACTCTCTCGTCCTACGAGCAGTACTTC.

The V and J genes are TRBV18 and TRBJ2-7, with TRBD2 matching 8 bases. V shed 2 bases and J 0 bases; nucleotides not matched to a gene: 6. Germline V gene data show CDR1 as KGHSH and CDR2 as LQKENI. The CDR3 is 16 amino acids. The CDR3 sequence: CASSPVIAGNSYEQYF. The CDR3, as DNA: TGTGCCAGCTCACCAGTGATAGCGGGAAACTCCTACGAGCAGTACTTC. Supplemented by reference TRBV18 and TRBJ2-7, the full variable domain reads NAGVMQNPRHLVRRRGQEARLRCSPMKGHSHVYWYRQLPEEGLKFMVYLQKENIIDESGMPKERFSAEFPKEGPSILRIQQVVRGDSAAYFCASSPVIAGNSYEQYFGPGTRLTVT.

This clone is a singleton in its sample. Other DNA sequences in this specimen translate into the identical CDR3. This chain links TRBV11-2 with TRBJ2-7; D not certain. Trimming removed 2 bases from V and 3 bases from J, with 5 bases in between. The CDR3 extends over 12 amino acids. Germline assignment: CDR1 SGHAT and CDR2 FQNNGV. The CDR3 DNA reads TGTGCCAGCAGCTTACAGTACTACGAGCAGTACTTC. Its translation is CASSLQYYEQYF.

In nucleotides, the CDR3 is TGTGCCAGCAGTGAAGGGGGACTAGCGGGGACCTACGAGCAGTACTTC. It codes for CASSEGGLAGTYEQYF. The chain is built from TRBV2 and TRBJ2-7, with 13 bases matching TRBD2. Trimming took 1 base from V and 2 from J; bases not matched to a gene: 2. Germline V CDR1 and CDR2: SNHLY, FYNNEI. CDR3 size: 16 residues. The full variable domain, its missing parts supplied by reference TRBV2 and TRBJ2-7, is EPEVTQTPSHQVTQMGQEVILRCVPISNHLYFYWYRQILGQKVEFLVSFYNNEISEKSEIFDDQFSVERPDGSNFTLKIRSTKLEDSAMYFCASSEGGLAGTYEQYFGPGTRLTVT.

This rearrangement joins TRBV6-5 to TRBJ1-4; no reliable D call. Germline-derived CDR1 and CDR2 are MNHEY and SVGAGI. V was cut by 6 bases and J by 5 bases, with 13 bases left in between. This CDR3 is built from 14 residues. The CDR3 DNA reads TGTGCCAGCAGGGGGAGAGGGCTCAATGAAAAACTGTTTTTT. This translates into CASRGRGLNEKLFF.

The V and J genes are TRBV2 and TRBJ2-5, with D possibly being TRBD1 (7 bases). This CDR3 has 14 residues. Trimming removed 10 bases at V and 2 bases at J, with 17 bases between. CDR1 SNHLY and CDR2 FYNNEI come from the germline V gene. CDR3 loop: CATNAQGGQETQYF. The CDR3 nucleotides read TGTGCCACCAACGCCCAGGGGGGTCAAGAGACCCAGTACTTC.

This sequence joins TRBV4-2 and TRBJ2-7; D is undetermined. Trimming left V 0 bases short and J 3 bases short, with 18 bases between. Germline loops: CDR1 LGHNA, CDR2 YNFKEQ. This CDR3 has 17 amino acids. CDR3 residues: CASSQEVLPGPGYEQYF. The CDR3 DNA is TGTGCCAGCAGCCAAGAGGTGCTCCCCGGACCCGGCTACGAGCAGTACTTC.

This clone was observed a single time. V gene TRBV16 combines with J gene TRBJ2-2; D unclear. CDR3 size: 14 residues. Trimming shortened V by 0 bases and J by 1 base, and 3 bases separated the two germline ends. From germline, CDR1 is KGHSY and CDR2 FQNENV. CDR3 coding DNA: TGTGCCAGCAGCCAATCTAGGAACACCGGGGAGCTGTTTTTT. It codes for CASSQSRNTGELFF. The whole variable domain, remainder taken from reference TRBV16 and TRBJ2-2, is GEEVAQTPKHLVRGEGQKAKLYCAPIKGHSYVFWYQQVLKNEFKFLISFQNENVFDETGMPKERFSAKCLPNSPCSLEIQATKLEDSAVYFCASSQSRNTGELFFGEGSRLTVL.

CDR3 bases: TGTGCCAGCAGCCCACGAAACTCCGGGAGGGCCGATTCTCACCACGAGCAGTACTTC. It yields the protein CASSPRNSGRADSHHEQYF. The V gene is TRBV28, the J gene TRBJ2-7; TRBD2 matches at 8 bases. The junction had 24 bases not matched to a gene; V was cut back by 6 bases and J by 5 bases. The CDR3 is 19 residues long. Looked up from germline, CDR1 is MDHEN and CDR2 is SYDVKM. The full variable domain, with the rest looked up from reference TRBV28 and TRBJ2-7, is DVKVTQSSRYLVKRTGEKVFLECVQDMDHENMFWYRQDPGLGLRLIYFSYDVKMKEKGDIPEGYSVSREKKERFSLILESASTNQTSMYLCASSPRNSGRADSHHEQYFGPGTRLTVT.

The rearrangement uses TRBV27 and TRBJ2-3, with D tentatively TRBD2 (5 bases). Germline CDR1 and CDR2: MNHEY and SMNVEV (reference sequence). The CDR3 spans 15 residues. V was trimmed by 6 bases and J by 2 bases, leaving 15 bases between them. The DNA of the CDR3 is TGTGCCAGCAGGTTACTAAGCGGTCTCACAGATACGCAGTATTTT. It codes for CASRLLSGLTDTQYF.

The rearrangement links TRBV5-4 to TRBJ1-4; no firm D call. V dropped 3 bases and J dropped 0 bases, with 12 bases sitting between them. Looked up from germline, CDR1 is SGHNT and CDR2 is YYREEE (reference sequence). CDR3 length: 16 amino acids. The CDR3 coding sequence is TGTGCCAGCAGCTCCACTCAAGGTGCAACTAATGAAAAACTGTTTTTT. This codes for CASSSTQGATNEKLFF. The full variable domain, its missing parts supplied by reference TRBV5-4 and TRBJ1-4, is ETGVTQSPTHLIKTRGQQVTLRCSSQSGHNTVSWYQQALGQGPQFIFQYYREEENGRGNFPPRFSGLQFPNYSSELNVNALELDDSALYLCASSSTQGATNEKLFFGSGTQLSVL.

This clone was observed once. The V gene is TRBV28, the J gene TRBJ1-5; 8 positions match TRBD1. Germline lookup yields CDR1 MDHEN and CDR2 SYDVKM. Unmatched junction bases numbered 6, after V lost 1 base and J lost 7 bases. The CDR3 spans 15 residues. This CDR3 is CASSLSDRVGQPQHF. In nucleotides, the CDR3 is TGTGCCAGCAGTTTATCGGACAGGGTGGGACAGCCCCAGCATTTT.

The chain joins TRBV5-1 to TRBJ2-2; D remains unclear. The CDR3 sequence is 16 residues long. V was shortened by 1 base and J by 5 bases, with 15 bases between the two germline ends. Germline-derived CDR1 and CDR2 are SGHRS and YFSETQ. This chain's CDR3 is CASSLNLHRETGELFF. CDR3 in DNA: TGCGCCAGCAGCTTGAACCTACATAGGGAAACCGGGGAGCTGTTTTTT.

CDR3 loop: CASSLATSGSSDTQYF. DNA of the CDR3: TGTGCCAGCAGCTTAGCGACTAGCGGGAGTTCAGATACGCAGTATTTT. This chain joins TRBV7-9 and TRBJ2-3, with TRBD2 matching 12 bases. Germline values: CDR1 SEHNR, CDR2 FQNEAQ (reference sequence). This CDR3 spans 16 amino acids. Trimming took 0 bases from V and 4 from J; bases not matched to a gene: 2.

The rearrangement joins TRBV18 to TRBJ1-5; TRBD1 matches at 7 bases. Germline V gives CDR1 KGHSH, CDR2 LQKENI. Trimming took 5 bases from V and 4 from J; bases not matched to a gene: 8. The CDR3 loop spans 15 amino acids. CDR3 DNA: TGTGCCAGCTCAACCACAGGGGTCCATAATCAGCCCCAGCATTTT. Encoded protein: CASSTTGVHNQPQHF.

V is TRBV5-1 and J is TRBJ2-7; D might be TRBD1 (6 bases). CDR3 length: 15 residues. Trimming stripped 4 bases from V and 0 bases from J, with 14 bases between. Germline assignment: CDR1 SGHRS and CDR2 YFSETQ. For the CDR3, the DNA is TGCGCCAGCAGCCCCTGGACAGACCTCTCCTACGAGCAGTACTTC. This codes for CASSPWTDLSYEQYF.

V usage is TRBV9 and J usage is TRBJ2-1, with TRBD1 identical over 9 bases. This CDR3 contains 15 residues. Germline V gene lookup returns CDR1 SGDLS and CDR2 YYNGEE. The J segment lost 8 bases and the V segment lost 0 bases, leaving 6 bases of the junction unmatched. CDR3 loop: CASSVGTGGNYEQFF. In DNA, the CDR3 is TGTGCCAGCAGCGTAGGAACAGGGGGCAACTATGAGCAGTTCTTC.

This clone has only one observation. The chain joins TRBV18 to TRBJ2-2, with D uncertain. This CDR3 has 15 residues. The germline V and J ends were trimmed by 4 bases and 0 bases, with 9 bases remaining between them. The V gene's germline CDR1 is KGHSH and CDR2 LQKENI. The DNA of the CDR3 is TGTGCCAGCTCACGCCCTTCCGCGAACACCGGGGAGCTGTTTTTT. It specifies CASSRPSANTGELFF.

The J gene is TRBJ1-1, the V gene TRBV10-3, with D hard to call. The V gene's germline CDR1 is ENHRY and CDR2 SYGVKD. This CDR3 contains 16 residues. V lost 1 base and J lost 4, with 16 bases in between. The CDR3 loop reads CAISEWMSSSRTEAFF. The CDR3 nucleotides read TGTGCCATCAGTGAGTGGATGTCATCGTCCCGCACTGAAGCTTTCTTT.